This TCR beta chain was sequenced for a study of blood T cell repertoires in COVID-19. This clone is a singleton in its sample. In the authors' workflow: Scientists estimated how many nucleated cells there were by amplifying reference gene primers. Method: immunoSEQ multiplex PCR; TCRdb's copy keeps in-frame clones and lacks some. The D gene and trimming were derived from the DNA, and the V and J assignments and clone size from that table. The profile shows 150,000 or so clones, 84% of them singletons. V dropped 10 bases and J dropped 8; count of bases not matched to a gene: 8. The CDR3 extends over 13 amino acids. Germline V lookup: CDR1 MDHEN, CDR2 SYDVKM.

This chain connects TRBV28 to TRBJ2-3; TRBD1 aligns across 11 bases. Sequences were obtained from peripheral blood. This receptor was obtained from a woman aged 45 to 65 with acute or convalescent COVID-19. The CDR3 protein is CATQDRGLGTQYF. CDR3 DNA sequence: TGTGCCACCCAGGACAGGGGGCTGGGTACGCAGTATTTT.